Listed here are 2 T cell receptor beta chains from one sample, sequenced in a study of blood T cell repertoires in COVID-19. The data were produced by immunoSEQ multiplex PCR, yet TCRdb's version contains in-frame clones alone and is incomplete. The sample has fewer than 600,000 clones; about 88% are singletons. The sample taken for sequencing was peripheral blood. These receptors all stem from a man aged 18 to 29 with COVID-19, enrolled during active disease.

The chain is built from TRBV30 and TRBJ2-7, with 8 positions matching TRBD1. The junction had 10 bases not matched to a gene; V was cut back by 4 bases and J by 2 bases. Germline CDR1 reads GTSNPN; CDR2 reads SVGIG (reference sequence). The CDR3 totals 15 residues. DNA of the CDR3: TGTGCCTGGACCGACAGGGGACAGACCCCCTACGAGCAGTACTTC. Amino acid sequence: CAWTDRGQTPYEQYF.

This sequence joins TRBV5-8 and TRBJ1-1; TRBD1 matches 8 bases. Germline V CDR1 and CDR2: SGHTS, YDEGEE. V trimming: 3 bases; J trimming: 5 bases; junction bases outside the gene matches: 6. The CDR3 is 14 amino acids. The DNA of the CDR3 is TGTGCCAGCAGCTCTCGGACAGGGCGGACTGAAGCTTTCTTT. It specifies CASSSRTGRTEAFF.